This T cell receptor beta chain emerged from a study of T cell responses to AZD1222 COVID-19 vaccine. Study findings and constraints: No day 14 peak samples; only post-peak repertoires were characterized. Unmutated regions of variants are reportedly targeted by nearly half of spike-specific TCRs. Vaccine-associated CD4 TCRs spanned spike, dominant at 160-218 and 743-854.

Germline V gives CDR1 SGHNT, CDR2 YENEEA. The CDR3 length is 13 residues. V was cut by 5 bases and J by 5 bases, with 13 bases left in between. With regard to this clone: Antigen: not known.

Clones were sequenced by immunoSEQ multiplex PCR, and TCRdb holds only the in-frame ones, with some missing. The repertoire holds 200,000 or so clones, with roughly 93% as singletons. The J gene is TRBJ2-7, the V gene TRBV11-3, with D perhaps matching TRBD2 (5 bases). The sample consisted of peripheral blood, taken on day 0 of AZD1222 vaccination. The sequence was collected from an adult in good health. The CDR3 loop reads CASSPRGKDEQYF. The CDR3 nucleotides read TGTGCCAGCAGCCCCCGAGGGAAGGACGAGCAGTACTTC. The full variable domain, rest sourced from reference TRBV11-3 and TRBJ2-7, is EAGVVQSPRYKIIEKKQPVAFWCNPISGHNTLYWYLQNLGQGPELLIRYENEEAVDDSQLPKDRFSAERLKGVDSTLKIQPAELGDSAVYLCASSPRGKDEQYFGPGTRLTVT.